The TCR beta chain under discussion was sequenced for a study of vaccination and CD4 T cells after COVID-19. This clonotype was seen a few times. What it binds is unknown. Cultured CD4+ T cell DNA underwent sequencing with the Oncomine TCR Beta short-read assay. One entry per CDR3 protein results from TCRdb running MiXCR on the PCR reads. The table has 20,000 to 25,000 distinct CDR3 sequences, over 45% seen once. Germline lookup yields CDR1 SGHNT and CDR2 YYREEE (reference sequence). V gave up 2 bases and J gave up 8 bases, with 19 bases separating them. The CDR3 runs 15 residues. Sample treatment: approximately 9-day PBMC culture with coronavirus spike peptide pools or control peptides (ViraFEST assay).

The chain links TRBV5-4 to TRBJ1-2; TRBD1 might be the D (5 bases). The sequencing sample was made of CD4+ T cells from blood, cultured in vitro. The receptor was derived from a human donor who had recovered from COVID-19. DNA of the CDR3: TGTGCCAGCAGCTTTGACGAAGGGGCCATGGAGGGCTACACCTTC. Amino acid sequence: CASSFDEGAMEGYTF.